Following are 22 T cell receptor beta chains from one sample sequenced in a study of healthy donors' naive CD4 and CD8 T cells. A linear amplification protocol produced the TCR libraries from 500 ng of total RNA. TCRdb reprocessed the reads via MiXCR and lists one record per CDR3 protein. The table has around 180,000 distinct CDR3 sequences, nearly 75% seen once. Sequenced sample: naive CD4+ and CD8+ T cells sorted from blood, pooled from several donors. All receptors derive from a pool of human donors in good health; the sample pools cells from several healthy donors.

The CDR3 nucleotides are TGTGCCAGCAAACCTGGGGTGCCTAGCTCCTACGAGCAGTACGTC. The encoded protein is CASKPGVPSSYEQYV. The chain couples TRBV6-2 or TRBV6-3 to TRBJ2-7; no reliable D call. CDR1 is MNHEY, CDR2 SVGEGT, per germline. Deletions cut 7 bases from V and 0 bases from J, with 16 bases between. The CDR3 totals 15 residues.

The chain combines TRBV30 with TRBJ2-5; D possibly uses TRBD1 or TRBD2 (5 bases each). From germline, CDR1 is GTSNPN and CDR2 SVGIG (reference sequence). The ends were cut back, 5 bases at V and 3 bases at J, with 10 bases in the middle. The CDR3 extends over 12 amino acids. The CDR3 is CAWAGTEETQYF. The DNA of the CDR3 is TGTGCCTGGGCCGGGACGGAAGAGACCCAGTACTTC.

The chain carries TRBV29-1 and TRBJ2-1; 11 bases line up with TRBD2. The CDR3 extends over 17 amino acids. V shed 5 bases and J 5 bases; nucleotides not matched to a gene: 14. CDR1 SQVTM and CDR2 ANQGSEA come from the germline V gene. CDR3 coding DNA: TGCAGCGTTTTAGCGGGAGGGGCGGGCCTTCAGAACAATGAGCAGTTCTTC. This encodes CSVLAGGAGLQNNEQFF.

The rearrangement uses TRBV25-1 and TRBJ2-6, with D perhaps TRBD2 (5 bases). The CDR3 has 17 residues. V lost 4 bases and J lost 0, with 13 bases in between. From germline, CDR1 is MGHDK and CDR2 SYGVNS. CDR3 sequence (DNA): TGTGCCAGCAGTGCGGGCCTAGGACTCTCTGGGGCCAACGTCCTGACTTTC. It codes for CASSAGLGLSGANVLTF. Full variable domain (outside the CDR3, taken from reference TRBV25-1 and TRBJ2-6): EADIYQTPRYLVIGTGKKITLECSQTMGHDKMYWYQQDPGMELHLIHYSYGVNSTEKGDLSSESTVSRIRTEHFPLTLESARPSHTSQYLCASSAGLGLSGANVLTFGAGSRLTVL.

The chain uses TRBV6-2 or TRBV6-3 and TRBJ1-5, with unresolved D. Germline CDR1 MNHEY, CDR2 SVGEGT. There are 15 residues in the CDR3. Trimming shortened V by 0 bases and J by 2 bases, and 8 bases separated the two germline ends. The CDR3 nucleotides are TGTGCCAGCAGTTACTCGGCCGGTCGCAATCAGCCCCAGCATTTT. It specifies CASSYSAGRNQPQHF.

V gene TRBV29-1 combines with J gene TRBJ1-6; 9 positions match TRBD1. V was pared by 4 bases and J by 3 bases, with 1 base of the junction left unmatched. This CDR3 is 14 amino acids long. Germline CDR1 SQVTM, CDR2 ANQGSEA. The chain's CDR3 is CSVGTGDYNSPLHF. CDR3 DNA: TGCAGCGTTGGGACAGGGGACTATAATTCACCCCTCCACTTT.

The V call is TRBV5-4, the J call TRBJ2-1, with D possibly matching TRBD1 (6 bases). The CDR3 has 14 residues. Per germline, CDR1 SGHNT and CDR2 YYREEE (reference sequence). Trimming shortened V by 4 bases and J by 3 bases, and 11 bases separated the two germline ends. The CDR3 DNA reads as TGTGCCAGCAGCCCCGGACAGTTCTACAATGAGCAGTTCTTC. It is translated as CASSPGQFYNEQFF.

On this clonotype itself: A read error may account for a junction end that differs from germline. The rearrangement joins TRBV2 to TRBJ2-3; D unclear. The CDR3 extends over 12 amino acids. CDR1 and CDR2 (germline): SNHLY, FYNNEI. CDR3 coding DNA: TGTGCCGGCAGGAGATACACAGATACGCAGTATTTT. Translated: CAGRRYTDTQYF.

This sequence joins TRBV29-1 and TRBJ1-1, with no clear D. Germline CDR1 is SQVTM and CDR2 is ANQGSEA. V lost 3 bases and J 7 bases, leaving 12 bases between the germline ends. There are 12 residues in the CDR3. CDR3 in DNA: TGCAGCGTTGATATGAGTAAAGGTGAAGCTTTCTTT. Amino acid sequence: CSVDMSKGEAFF.

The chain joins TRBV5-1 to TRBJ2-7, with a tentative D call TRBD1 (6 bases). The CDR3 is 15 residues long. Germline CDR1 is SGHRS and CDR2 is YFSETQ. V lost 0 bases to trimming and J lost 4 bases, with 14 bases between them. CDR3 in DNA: TGCGCCAGCAGCTTGGTAGGGGGACGGCTTTACGAGCAGTACTTC. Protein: CASSLVGGRLYEQYF.

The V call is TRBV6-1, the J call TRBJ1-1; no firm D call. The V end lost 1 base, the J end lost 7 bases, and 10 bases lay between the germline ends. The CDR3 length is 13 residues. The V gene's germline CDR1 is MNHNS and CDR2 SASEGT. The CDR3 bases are TGTGCCAGCAGTGAAGTTTGGACGATTGAAGCTTTCTTT. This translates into CASSEVWTIEAFF.

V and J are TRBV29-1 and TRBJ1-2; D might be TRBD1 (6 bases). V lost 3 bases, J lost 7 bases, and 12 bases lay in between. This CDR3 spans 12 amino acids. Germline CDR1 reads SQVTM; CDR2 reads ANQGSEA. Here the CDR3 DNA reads TGCAGCGTTGACCTCGGGGGGCCTGGCTACACCTTC. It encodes CSVDLGGPGYTF.

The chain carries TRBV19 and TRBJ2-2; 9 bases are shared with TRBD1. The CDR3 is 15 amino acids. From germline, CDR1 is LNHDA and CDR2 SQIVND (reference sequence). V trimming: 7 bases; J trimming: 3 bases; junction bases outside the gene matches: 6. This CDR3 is CASKGDRVDTGELFF. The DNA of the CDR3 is TGTGCCAGTAAAGGGGACAGGGTCGACACCGGGGAGCTGTTTTTT.

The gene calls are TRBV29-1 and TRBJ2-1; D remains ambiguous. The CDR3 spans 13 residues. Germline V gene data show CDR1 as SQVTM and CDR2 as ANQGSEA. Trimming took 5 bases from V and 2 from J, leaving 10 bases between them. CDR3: CSVSGGAYNEQFF. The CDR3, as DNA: TGCAGCGTTTCTGGCGGCGCCTACAATGAGCAGTTCTTC.

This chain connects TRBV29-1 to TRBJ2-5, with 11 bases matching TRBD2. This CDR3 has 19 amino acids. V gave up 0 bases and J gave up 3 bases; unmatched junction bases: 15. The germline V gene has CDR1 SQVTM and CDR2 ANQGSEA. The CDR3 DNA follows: TGCAGCGTTGAAGATTTTTTCTTTGCGGCTAGCGGGGGGAAAGAGACCCAGTACTTC. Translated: CSVEDFFFAASGGKETQYF.

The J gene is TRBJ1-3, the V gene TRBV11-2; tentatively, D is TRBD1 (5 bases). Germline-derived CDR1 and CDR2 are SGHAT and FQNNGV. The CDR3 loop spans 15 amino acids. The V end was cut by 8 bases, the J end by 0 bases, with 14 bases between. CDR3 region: CASGLGVSSGNTIYF. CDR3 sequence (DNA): TGTGCCAGCGGTTTGGGGGTCAGCTCTGGAAACACCATATATTTT. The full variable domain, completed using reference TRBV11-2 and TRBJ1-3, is EAGVAQSPRYKIIEKRQSVAFWCNPISGHATLYWYQQILGQGPKLLIQFQNNGVVDDSQLPKDRFSAERLKGVDSTLKIQPAKLEDSAVYLCASGLGVSSGNTIYFGEGSWLTVV.

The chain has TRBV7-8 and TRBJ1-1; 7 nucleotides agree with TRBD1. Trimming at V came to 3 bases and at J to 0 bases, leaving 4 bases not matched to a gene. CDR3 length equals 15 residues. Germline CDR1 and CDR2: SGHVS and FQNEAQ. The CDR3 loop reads CASSLVTGMNTEAFF. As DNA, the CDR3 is TGTGCCAGCAGCTTGGTGACAGGGATGAACACTGAAGCTTTCTTT.

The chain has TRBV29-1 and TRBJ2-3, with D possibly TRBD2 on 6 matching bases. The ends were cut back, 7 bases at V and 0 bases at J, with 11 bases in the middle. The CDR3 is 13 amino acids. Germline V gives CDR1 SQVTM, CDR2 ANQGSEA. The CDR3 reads CSATSLSTDTQYF. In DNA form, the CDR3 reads TGCAGCGCTACTAGCCTAAGCACAGATACGCAGTATTTT.

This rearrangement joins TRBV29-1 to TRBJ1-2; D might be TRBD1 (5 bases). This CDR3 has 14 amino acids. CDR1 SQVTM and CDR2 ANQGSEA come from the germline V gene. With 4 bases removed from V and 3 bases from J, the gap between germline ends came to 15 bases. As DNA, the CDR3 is TGCAGCGTTGCTCCGGCGGGACGGCACTATGGCTACACCTTC. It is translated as CSVAPAGRHYGYTF.

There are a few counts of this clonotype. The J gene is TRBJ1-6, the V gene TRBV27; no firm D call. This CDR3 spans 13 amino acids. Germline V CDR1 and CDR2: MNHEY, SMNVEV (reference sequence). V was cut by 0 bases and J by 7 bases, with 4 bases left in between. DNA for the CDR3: TGTGCCAGCAGTTTATCACCCAATTCACCCCTCCACTTT. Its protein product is CASSLSPNSPLHF.

DNA for the CDR3: TGCAGCGTCCATAAGGAGGGACTAGCGTTTAACAATGAGCAGTTCTTC. Translated: CSVHKEGLAFNNEQFF. V and J are TRBV29-1 and TRBJ2-1, with TRBD2 identical over 10 bases. The CDR3 consists of 16 residues. With 6 bases clipped from V and 5 bases from J, the junction kept 13 bases outside the gene matches. Germline assignment: CDR1 SQVTM and CDR2 ANQGSEA.

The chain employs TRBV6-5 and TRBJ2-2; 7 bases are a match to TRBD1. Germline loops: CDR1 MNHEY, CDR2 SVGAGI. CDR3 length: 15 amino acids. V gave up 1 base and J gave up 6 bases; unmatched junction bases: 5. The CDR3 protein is CASSYFTGAPGELFF. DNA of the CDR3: TGTGCCAGCAGTTACTTTACAGGGGCCCCCGGGGAGCTGTTTTTT.